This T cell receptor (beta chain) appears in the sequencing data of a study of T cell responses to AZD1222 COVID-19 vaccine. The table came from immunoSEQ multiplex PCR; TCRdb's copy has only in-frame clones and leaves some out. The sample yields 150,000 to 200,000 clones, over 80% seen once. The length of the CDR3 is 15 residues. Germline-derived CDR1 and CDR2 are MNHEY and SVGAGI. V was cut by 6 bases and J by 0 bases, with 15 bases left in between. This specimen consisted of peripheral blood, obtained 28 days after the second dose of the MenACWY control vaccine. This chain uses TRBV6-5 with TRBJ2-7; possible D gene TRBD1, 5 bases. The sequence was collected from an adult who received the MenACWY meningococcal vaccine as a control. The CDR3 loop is CASSPRDRHSYEQYF. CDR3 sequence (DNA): TGTGCCAGCAGCCCACGCGACAGACACTCCTACGAGCAGTACTTC.